Listed here are 27 T cell receptor beta chains from one sample, sequenced in a study of post-analysis software for immune sequencing data. Researchers reported that TCR beta cDNA libraries carried unique molecular identifiers. TCRdb processed the PCR reads anew with MiXCR; each CDR3 protein has one entry. Among 700,000 to 900,000 distinct CDR3 sequences listed, about 43% were seen once. The study, taken as a whole, reports: A handful of TRBV segments occurring more often in patients than controls included TRBV5-6, TRBV5-1 and TRBV20-1.

These receptors have no known antigen. Sequenced material: blood. These receptors all come from a girl between 5 and 17 years old with multiple sclerosis.

V gene TRBV7-9 combines with J gene TRBJ2-1; 9 bases agree with TRBD2. The CDR3 sequence is 14 residues long. CDR1 SEHNR and CDR2 FQNEAQ come from the germline V gene (reference sequence). The J segment lost 8 bases and the V segment lost 5 bases, leaving 7 bases of the junction unmatched. The CDR3 DNA follows: TGTGCCAGCAGCCTGTTAGCGGGAGTGCATGAGCAGTTCTTC. Residues: CASSLLAGVHEQFF. Looking up the rest from reference TRBV7-9 and TRBJ2-1 gives the full variable domain: DTGVSQNPRHKITKRGQNVTFRCDPISEHNRLYWYRQTLGQGPEFLTYFQNEAQLEKSRLLSDRFSAERPKGSFSTLEIQRTEQGDSAMYLCASSLLAGVHEQFFGPGTRLTVL.

This clonotype has just a few counts. The chain recombines TRBV6-5 with TRBJ1-1, with no clear D. The length of the CDR3 is 13 residues. V was pared by 2 bases and J by 5 bases, with 9 bases between. Germline CDR1 is MNHEY and CDR2 is SVGAGI. The DNA of the CDR3 is TGTGCCAGCAGTTACAGGGCGGGGACTGAAGCTTTCTTT. This translates into CASSYRAGTEAFF.

This chain joins TRBV20-1 and TRBJ2-5; maybe TRBD2 (5 bases). The DNA end is a closer match to TRBJ2-7, so the J assignment may be wrong. Germline assignment: CDR1 DFQATT and CDR2 SNEGSKA (reference sequence). The CDR3 runs 15 residues. CDR3 loop: CSARAPAESLYEQYF. Written as DNA, the CDR3 is TGCAGTGCTAGAGCCCCAGCGGAGAGCCTTTACGAGCAGTACTTC.

J is TRBJ1-2 and V is TRBV19, with 7 bases lining up with TRBD1. There are 15 residues in the CDR3. V lost 5 bases to trimming and J lost 2 bases; unmatched junction nucleotides: 8. Germline lookup yields CDR1 LNHDA and CDR2 SQIVND (reference sequence). CDR3 bases: TGTGCCAGTAGTCCTGACAGGGCTCTAAACTATGGCTACACCTTC. Its protein product is CASSPDRALNYGYTF.

The chain joins TRBV9 to TRBJ1-2; a weak D match, TRBD1 (5 bases). Germline CDR1 is SGDLS and CDR2 is YYNGEE. The CDR3 is made up of 15 amino acids. V lost 4 bases and J 3 bases, leaving 16 bases between the germline ends. As DNA, the CDR3 is TGTGCCAGCAGCCATACACAGGTCACGGACTATGGCTACACCTTC. This translates into CASSHTQVTDYGYTF.

About this clonotype itself: The junction does not match germline at one end; this may be a read error. The J gene is TRBJ2-1, the V gene TRBV19, with 10 bases lining up with TRBD2. Looked up from germline, CDR1 is LNHDA and CDR2 is SQIVND (reference sequence). The CDR3 is 16 residues long. The CDR3 sequence is CAGSFRLAGAYNEQFF. DNA of the CDR3: TGTGCCGGTAGTTTTAGACTAGCGGGCGCCTACAATGAGCAGTTCTTC.

The J gene is TRBJ2-1, the V gene TRBV4-3; 10 bases are a match to TRBD2. This CDR3 contains 15 residues. Losses at the gene ends were 1 base for V and 8 bases for J; bases not matched to a gene: 5. The germline gives CDR1 LGHNA, CDR2 YSLEER. The CDR3 nucleotides read TGCGCCAGCAGCCAAGCCGGGACTAGCGCCCATGAGCAGTTCTTC. Protein product: CASSQAGTSAHEQFF.

The chain links TRBV20-1 to TRBJ2-1; 8 bases match TRBD2. The CDR3 totals 15 residues. Germline assignment: CDR1 DFQATT and CDR2 SNEGSKA (reference sequence). The V gene end was trimmed by 3 bases and the J gene end by 6 bases; junction bases not matched to a gene: 10. CDR3 DNA: TGCAGTGCTAGGGGACGGACTAGCAGTCTCAATGAGCAGTTCTTC. This encodes CSARGRTSSLNEQFF.

This clonotype came up a few times. The rearrangement uses TRBV12-3 or TRBV12-4 and TRBJ1-5; 7 bases match TRBD1. The junction had 13 bases not matched to a gene; V was cut back by 8 bases and J by 6 bases. The CDR3 sequence is 15 residues long. CDR3 sequence reads: CASGPFDRDGQPQHF. CDR3 coding DNA: TGTGCCAGCGGTCCCTTCGACAGGGACGGTCAGCCCCAGCATTTT.

The rearrangement uses TRBV5-1 and TRBJ2-4; D gene ambiguous. The DNA end is a closer match to TRBJ2-7, so the J assignment may be wrong. This CDR3 is 14 amino acids long. Looked up from germline, CDR1 is SGHRS and CDR2 is YFSETQ. The CDR3 DNA follows: TGCGCCAGCAGCAAGGACGGACGCCGCTACGAGCAGTACTTC. It translates to CASSKDGRRYEQYF.

As DNA, the CDR3 is TGCAGTGCTAGGGGACAGTTCAACTCCTACGAGCAGTACTTC. Protein: CSARGQFNSYEQYF. The chain joins TRBV20-1 to TRBJ2-7; 7 nucleotides match TRBD1. The CDR3 runs to 14 residues. Germline-derived CDR1 and CDR2 are DFQATT and SNEGSKA (reference sequence). J gave up 0 bases and V 3 bases, and 5 bases lay outside the gene matches.

This CDR3 is CASSLGGDRGNSPLHF. For the CDR3, the DNA is TGTGCCAGCAGCTTAGGGGGGGACAGGGGTAATTCACCCCTCCACTTT. This chain uses TRBV7-2 with TRBJ1-6, with TRBD1 matching 10 bases. Germline CDR1 SGHTA, CDR2 FQGNSA. The V segment lost 1 base and the J segment 6 bases; nucleotides outside the gene matches: 3. This CDR3 has 16 residues.

In DNA, the CDR3 is TGCGCCAGCAGGGAGGAACCAGCGGGAGAAGAGACCCAGTACTTC. It is translated as CASREEPAGEETQYF. V is TRBV5-1 and J is TRBJ2-5; TRBD2 aligns across 8 bases. The CDR3 sequence is 15 residues long. Per germline, CDR1 SGHRS and CDR2 YFSETQ. V lost 5 bases and J lost 3; bases outside the gene matches: 9.

The CDR3 DNA sequence: TGTGCCAGCAGCCAAGAGTCTCTAGCGGGTCGTGGAGGTCAAGAGACCCAGTACTTC. Amino acid sequence: CASSQESLAGRGGQETQYF. The rearrangement uses TRBV3-1 and TRBJ2-5; 8 bases align to TRBD2. This CDR3 is built from 19 residues. Germline V gene data show CDR1 as LGHDT and CDR2 as YNNKEL (reference sequence). V lost 0 bases to trimming and J lost 2 bases; unmatched junction nucleotides: 14.

The chain links TRBV2 to TRBJ2-7; D assignment may be TRBD1 or TRBD2 (5 bases each). The CDR3 sequence is 13 residues long. Germline CDR1 SNHLY, CDR2 FYNNEI. The V gene lost 6 bases and the J gene lost 1 base, with 10 bases spanning the gap. The chain's CDR3 is CASRGDGSYEQYF. In nucleotides, the CDR3 is TGTGCCAGCAGGGGGGACGGTTCCTACGAGCAGTACTTC.

V is TRBV7-2 and J is TRBJ2-1; D remains unclear. Germline assignment: CDR1 SGHTA and CDR2 FQGNSA. This CDR3 has 12 residues. V was cut by 3 bases and J by 10 bases, with 10 bases left in between. The CDR3 sequence is CASSFNKLEQFF. CDR3 nucleotide sequence: TGTGCCAGCAGCTTCAACAAGCTCGAGCAGTTCTTC.

V gene TRBV7-3 combines with J gene TRBJ2-7; 7 bases fit TRBD1. Unmatched junction bases numbered 7, after V lost 9 bases and J lost 5 bases. Germline CDR1 reads SGHTA; CDR2 reads FQGTGA. The CDR3 runs 12 residues. The CDR3 spells CASGTDPDEQYF. DNA of the CDR3: TGTGCCAGTGGGACAGACCCCGACGAGCAGTACTTC.

This chain joins TRBV12-3 or TRBV12-4 and TRBJ2-1, with D possibly matching TRBD2 (6 bases). Trimming took off 6 bases at V and 11 bases at J, with 17 bases between the two ends. The CDR3 loop spans 13 amino acids. CDR3 in DNA: TGTGCCAGCAGCCTGGGGGGACGGGGAAAGCAGTTCTTC. Its protein is CASSLGGRGKQFF.

This clonotype was seen a few times. The chain employs TRBV7-2 and TRBJ2-3; D is possibly TRBD2 (6 bases). Germline lookup yields CDR1 SGHTA and CDR2 FQGNSA. The CDR3 has 15 residues. Trimming cost V 3 bases and J 3 bases, with 13 bases left between them. The CDR3 reads CASSFDSEGTDTQYF. The CDR3 nucleotides read TGTGCCAGCAGCTTTGACTCGGAGGGGACAGATACGCAGTATTTT.

The chain has TRBV25-1 and TRBJ2-1; D not certain. V lost 0 bases and J lost 0, with 6 bases in between. The CDR3 length is 15 residues. Germline V gene data show CDR1 as MGHDK and CDR2 as SYGVNS. The CDR3 loop is CASSEYVGSYNEQFF. In nucleotides, the CDR3 is TGTGCCAGCAGTGAATACGTGGGCTCCTACAATGAGCAGTTCTTC.

V gene TRBV7-3 combines with J gene TRBJ2-3; D is perhaps TRBD2 (6 bases). The CDR3 extends over 16 amino acids. Germline-derived CDR1 and CDR2 are SGHTA and FQGTGA. The V end lost 2 bases, the J end lost 4 bases, and 16 bases lay between the germline ends. The CDR3 DNA is TGTGCCAGCAGCTTAGGGTCATGGGGCGGGGCAGATACGCAGTATTTT. Residues: CASSLGSWGGADTQYF.

The chain uses TRBV12-3 or TRBV12-4 and TRBJ2-1, with TRBD2 matching 12 bases. The CDR3 length is 18 residues. V shed 0 bases and J 4 bases; nucleotides not matched to a gene: 7. As DNA, the CDR3 is TGTGCCAGCAGTTTAGCGCAGACTAGCGGGAGTGCGTACAATGAGCAGTTCTTC. It specifies CASSLAQTSGSAYNEQFF.

V and J are TRBV4-2 and TRBJ2-5; 13 bases align to TRBD2. Judging by the DNA end, TRBJ2-7 fits better; the J call may be wrong. The CDR3 is 15 residues long. Germline CDR1 is LGHNA and CDR2 is YNFKEQ. CDR3 protein: CASSQETSGRDEQYF. The CDR3 DNA reads TGTGCCAGCAGCCAAGAAACTAGCGGGAGGGACGAGCAGTACTTC.

The V gene is TRBV20-1, the J gene TRBJ1-2; D unresolved. Trimming removed 5 bases at V and 8 bases at J, with 15 bases between. From germline, CDR1 is DFQATT and CDR2 SNEGSKA (reference sequence). The CDR3 contains 12 residues. The CDR3 DNA reads TGCAGTGCTCGCAGTTTGTCTAAAGGCTACACCTTC. Protein: CSARSLSKGYTF.

The chain is built from TRBV5-1 and TRBJ2-7, with D maybe TRBD2 (5 bases). V was cut by 3 bases and J by 4 bases, with 17 bases left in between. The CDR3 runs 15 residues. Germline V gene data show CDR1 as SGHRS and CDR2 as YFSETQ. The CDR3 DNA reads TGCGCCAGCAGCTCCTCGGGATCTCTGGGGTACGAGCAGTACTTC. It encodes CASSSSGSLGYEQYF.

The chain uses TRBV10-3 and TRBJ1-2; D may be TRBD1 (6 bases). The CDR3 loop spans 14 amino acids. Germline values: CDR1 ENHRY, CDR2 SYGVKD. V was clipped by 10 bases and J by 2 bases, with 17 bases between them. The CDR3 coding sequence is TGTGCCAACGTTGCGAGGGGGTGGAACTATGGCTACACCTTC. Its protein is CANVARGWNYGYTF.

The rearrangement uses TRBV29-1 and TRBJ2-4; the D gene is possibly TRBD2 (6 bases). The CDR3 runs 10 residues. CDR1 SQVTM and CDR2 ANQGSEA come from the germline V gene. Trimming pared 2 bases from V and 13 bases from J, leaving 9 bases between. The CDR3 coding sequence is TGCAGCGTTGAACCTAGCGACCAGTACTTC. This sequence encodes CSVEPSDQYF.